A single T cell receptor (beta chain) is shown here with its context. Its antigen is unidentified. Healthy Caucasians, and only they, were the donors. The CDR3 is 15 amino acids. Germline-derived CDR1 and CDR2 are SGHRS and YFSETQ. Trimming removed 6 bases at V and 0 bases at J, with 10 bases between. A universal primer site was incorporated via template switching, and the cDNA contained unique molecular identifiers. TCRdb analysed the 5' RACE reads with MiXCR anew, one entry per CDR3 protein. The data show a few hundred thousand distinct CDR3 sequences, approximately 10% seen once. This sample was included in a study of identical twins. General study results and limits: Zero-insertion analyses might be partly confounded by invariant T cells like MAIT and iNKT.

Sequenced material: naive T cells sorted from blood. V usage is TRBV5-1 and J usage is TRBJ2-6; D is ambiguous. The clonotype originates from a woman in her fifties or sixties in good health. The CDR3 loop reads CASKAAASGANVLTF. The CDR3 DNA is TGCGCCAGCAAGGCAGCCGCCTCTGGGGCCAACGTCCTGACTTTC.